The entry that follows covers one T cell receptor (beta chain) sequence. This table comes from immunoSEQ multiplex PCR, and its TCRdb copy is limited to in-frame clones, with some not included. The sample consists of under 20,000 clones, around 74% of them appearing once. The data derive from a study of sequential checkpoint blockade in melanoma. As for treatment: randomized to nivolumab then ipilimumab (arm A) or the reverse (arm B). The CDR3 consists of 13 residues. Trimming cost V 3 bases and J 7 bases, with 11 bases left between them. Germline CDR1 is SGHDT and CDR2 is YYEEEE. The clonotype was recovered from a human donor with melanoma. The gene calls are TRBV5-6 and TRBJ2-1; weak D call: TRBD1 (6 bases). This specimen consisted of CD8+ T cells sorted from blood (inferred from file names), obtained from a patient given nivolumab and ipilimumab in sequence. The CDR3 protein is CASSWGLVNEQFF. CDR3 coding DNA: TGTGCCAGCAGCTGGGGGCTGGTAAATGAGCAGTTCTTC.